The sequence of this TCR beta chain was determined in a study of shared T cell receptors in the human thymus. This table comes from immunoSEQ multiplex PCR, and its TCRdb copy is limited to in-frame clones, with some not included. The sample lists some 400,000 clones; about 95% were seen once. After removal of 5 bases from V and 8 bases from J, the junction contained 14 bases not matched to a gene. The CDR3 runs 14 residues. CDR1 is SQVTM and CDR2 is ANQGSEA in the germline V gene. This clonotype originated in a human donor. Sequenced: thymocytes. V and J are TRBV29-1 and TRBJ1-2; TRBD1 agrees at 7 bases. The CDR3 region has the DNA TGCAGCGTTCCAACAGGGGACTACCCCGACGGCTACACCTTC. The encoded protein is CSVPTGDYPDGYTF.